This T cell receptor (beta chain) is drawn from a study of control samples from healthy donors and cancer patients (TCRdb year 2020). Reading from cysteine to phenylalanine, the CDR3 counts 11 amino acids. Only the CDR3 part of the read is kept: 33 bases, read in frame from the first base. V is clipped by 5 bases and J by 4 bases, and the sequence between their germline boundaries is 7 bases long. Per the germline V gene, SGHDT is the CDR1 and YYEEEE is the CDR2. Library construction relied on the immunoSEQ multiplex PCR assay. In its TCRdb copy, this immuneACCESS table keeps in-frame sequences only and misses some clones. Where compared with another copy, unresolved V genes explain less than half of these, and the others have no known cause. The sample table lists more than 95,000 clones, roughly 87% of them with a count of one. Jointly, the top ten make up less than 9.5% of the sample. Notes on this clone: Its recognized antigen is unknown. It has no much larger one-base neighbor in the sample; base qualities were not kept.

Sequences were obtained from blood. The receptor's source is a man aged 35 to 55 in good health. The chain joins TRBV5-6 to TRBJ2-7, with a weak D call of TRBD1 (5 bases match). This receptor carries the CDR3 CASRQGYEQYF. The DNA reads as follows: TGTGCCAGCAGGCAGGGTTACGAGCAGTACTTC.